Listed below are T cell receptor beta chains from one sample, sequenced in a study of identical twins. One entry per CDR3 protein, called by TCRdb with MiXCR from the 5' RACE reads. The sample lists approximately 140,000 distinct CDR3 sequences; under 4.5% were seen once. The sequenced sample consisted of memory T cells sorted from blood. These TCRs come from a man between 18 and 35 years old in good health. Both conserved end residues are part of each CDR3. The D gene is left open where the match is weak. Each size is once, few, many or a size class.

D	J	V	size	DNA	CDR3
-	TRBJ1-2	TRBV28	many	TGTGCCAGCAGCCGCGGGGGCCCTAACTATGGCTACACCTTC	CASSRGGPNYGYTF
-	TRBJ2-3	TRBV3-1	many	TGTGCCAGCAGCCCAGGGGACTTTCTCTCAACAGATACGCAGTATTTT	CASSPGDFLSTDTQYF
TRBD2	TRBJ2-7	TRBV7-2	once	TGTGCCAGCAGCTTAGAGGCGGGAGGCAACTACGAGCAGTACTTC	CASSLEAGGNYEQYF
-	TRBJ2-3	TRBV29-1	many	TGCAGCGTTGGGTTAGGGGCCACAGATACGCAGTATTTT	CSVGLGATDTQYF
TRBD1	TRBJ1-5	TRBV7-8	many	TGTGCCAGCAGCTTAACGACAGGGGTTCAGCCCCAGCATTTT	CASSLTTGVQPQHF
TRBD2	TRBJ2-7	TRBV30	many	TGTGCCTGGAGCCTTGGGGGGACTAGCGGGACCTACGAGCAGTACTTC	CAWSLGGTSGTYEQYF
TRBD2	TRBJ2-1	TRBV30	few	TGTGCCTGTAAGCGGGAGGGCCTTAATGAGCAGTTCTTC	CACKREGLNEQFF
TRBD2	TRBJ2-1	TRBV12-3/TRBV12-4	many	TGTGCCAGCAGTTTGGGACTAGCGGACTACAATGAGCAGTTCTTC	CASSLGLADYNEQFF
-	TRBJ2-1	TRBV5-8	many	TGTGCCAGCAGCCCCCGGCCGTACAATGAGCAGTTCTTC	CASSPRPYNEQFF
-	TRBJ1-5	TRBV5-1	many	TGCGCCAGCAGCCCGAGACCAAGTGGCAATCAGCCCCAGCATTTT	CASSPRPSGNQPQHF
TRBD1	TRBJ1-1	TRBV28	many	TGTGCCAGCAGGACCTTGATGACAGGGCCCACTGAAGCTTTCTTT	CASRTLMTGPTEAFF
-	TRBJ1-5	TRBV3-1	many	TGTGCCAGCAGCCAAGGTCCCGGGTATTATCAGCCCCAGCATTTT	CASSQGPGYYQPQHF
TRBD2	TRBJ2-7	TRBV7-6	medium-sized	TGTGCCAGCAGCTTATACGCGGGAGGGCCGGCCGAGCAGTACTTC	CASSLYAGGPAEQYF
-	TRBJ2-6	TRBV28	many	TGTGCCAGCAGTCCCCTTGGGCTTGGGGCCAACGTCCTGACTTTC	CASSPLGLGANVLTF
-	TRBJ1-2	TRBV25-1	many	TGTGCCAGCAGTAATGGGTATGGCTACACCTTC	CASSNGYGYTF
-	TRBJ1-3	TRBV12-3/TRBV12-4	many	TGTGCCAGCAGTTTTTCAGGGAGCTCTGGAAACACCATATATTTT	CASSFSGSSGNTIYF
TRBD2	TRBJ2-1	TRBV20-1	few	TGCAGTGCCCGATCTAGCGGGGGGGATTACAATGAGCAGTTCTTC	CSARSSGGDYNEQFF
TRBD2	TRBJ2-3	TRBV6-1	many	TGTGCCAGCAGCTCCGGGACTAGCGGGAGAGGCGAAGATACGCAGTATTTT	CASSSGTSGRGEDTQYF
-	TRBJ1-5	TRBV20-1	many	TGCAGTGCTAGAGATTCGGCGACAACTGGCGGGCCCCAGCATTTT	CSARDSATTGGPQHF
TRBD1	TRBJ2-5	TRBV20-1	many	TGCAGTGCTTGGATATCCGGGACAGGGGTAACAGAGACCCAGTACTTC	CSAWISGTGVTETQYF
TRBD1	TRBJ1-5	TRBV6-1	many	TGTGCCGGAGGACAGGCGCCATATAGCAATCAGCCCCAGCATTTT	CAGGQAPYSNQPQHF
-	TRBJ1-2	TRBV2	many	TGTGCCAGCAGTGAGAGTTTCGAACATGGCTACACCTTC	CASSESFEHGYTF
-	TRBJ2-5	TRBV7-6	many	TGTGCCAGCAGCTTACGGACTTTCAAAGAGACCCAGTACTTC	CASSLRTFKETQYF
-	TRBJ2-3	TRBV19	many	TGTGCCAGTAGAGGGCCGTCCACAGATACGCAGTATTTT	CASRGPSTDTQYF
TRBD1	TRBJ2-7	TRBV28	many	TGTGCCAGCAGTCCTTACAGGGGCGCATCCTACGAGCAGTACTTC	CASSPYRGASYEQYF
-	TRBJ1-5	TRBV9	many	TGTGCCAGCAGCGTAGAAGATAGCAATCAGCCCCAGCATTTT	CASSVEDSNQPQHF
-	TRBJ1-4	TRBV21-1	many	TGTGCCATCCCGGATCCGGGACGGAATAATGAAAAACTGTTTTTT	CAIPDPGRNNEKLFF
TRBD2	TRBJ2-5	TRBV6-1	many	TGTGCCAGCAGTCTAACGGGAGGTAGCCAAGAGACCCAGTACTTC	CASSLTGGSQETQYF
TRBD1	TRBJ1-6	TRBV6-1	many	TGTGCCGGACAGGTCTCCTATAATTCACCCCTCCACTTT	CAGQVSYNSPLHF
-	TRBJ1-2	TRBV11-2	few	TGTGCCAGCAGCTTAGTCCGACAGCCCGGGATCGGGGGCTACACCTTC	CASSLVRQPGIGGYTF
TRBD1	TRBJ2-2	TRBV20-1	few	TGCAGTGCGCCTAGACAGGGGTTCGGGGAGCTGTTTTTT	CSAPRQGFGELFF
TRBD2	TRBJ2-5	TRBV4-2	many	TGTGCCAGCAGCCAAGTACTAGCGGGAGATAGGAGGACCCAGTACTTC	CASSQVLAGDRRTQYF
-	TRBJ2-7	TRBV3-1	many	TGTGCCAGCAGCCAAGGGGGGCGCTCCTACGAGCAGTACTTC	CASSQGGRSYEQYF
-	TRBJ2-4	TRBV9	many	TGTGCCAGCAGCCCCCAGGGCGGAAGGGGCCTTGGAAACATTCAGTACTTC	CASSPQGGRGLGNIQYF
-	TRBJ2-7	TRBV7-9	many	TGTGCCAGCAGCTTACTAGCTAGCTCCTACGAGCAGTACTTC	CASSLLASSYEQYF
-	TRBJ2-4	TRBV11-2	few	TGTGCCAGCAGCTCCCTTCAGCCCTTAATGAGAGGAAACATTCAGTACTTC	CASSSLQPLMRGNIQYF
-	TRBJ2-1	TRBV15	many	TGTGCCACCAGCACGCGCCAGACTAGTTCAAATGAGCAGTTCTTC	CATSTRQTSSNEQFF
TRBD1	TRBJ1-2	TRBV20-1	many	TGCAGTGCTAGAGTACAGGGGGCTGACTATGGCTACACCTTC	CSARVQGADYGYTF
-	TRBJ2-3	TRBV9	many	TGTGCCAGCACCCTGACGACTAGCACAGATACGCAGTATTTT	CASTLTTSTDTQYF
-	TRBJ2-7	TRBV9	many	TGTGCCAGCAGCGGGTGGGAGACCGGTGGGAAGTACGAGCAGTACTTC	CASSGWETGGKYEQYF